This TCR beta chain derives from a study of T cell repertoires in cytomegalovirus infection. About the study: Both recently identified HLA-C-restricted and well-studied HLA-B-restricted CMV epitopes were used in the study. Through public TCR beta signatures, both CMV infection and matching HLA type were indicated.

Trimming left V 3 bases short and J 9 bases short, with 9 bases between. Per the germline V gene, CDR1 is KGHSH and CDR2 is LQKENI. The CDR3 loop spans 12 amino acids. The sample holds a few counts of this clonotype. Its antigen is currently unknown. TCRdb called the reads again in MiXCR, with one record for every CDR3 protein. The top ten hold about half of the sample, which has a few hundred thousand distinct CDR3 sequences, around 40% seen once. General observations from the study: It was HLA-C-restricted CMV-specific TCR beta clonotypes that dominated the response ex vivo.

This sample comprised cultured PBMCs, obtained from culture after CMV antigen stimulation. The V call is TRBV18, the J call TRBJ2-1, with D uncertain. The receptor's source is a human donor in good health (CMV status not recorded). Some clones in this sample may be carry-over from other donors' samples. As DNA, the CDR3 is TGTGCCAGCTCACCTGATGAGGTTGAGCAGTTCTTC. Its translation is CASSPDEVEQFF.